Detailed here is one T cell receptor beta chain. Its antigen is not known. Stable Graves' hyperthyroidism meant no ophthalmopathy progression within 18 months. The study left out patients who had uncontrolled infection, other autoimmune disease, pregnancy or lactation. V lost 7 bases and J 0 bases, leaving 8 bases between the germline ends. Germline V gene sequence: CDR1 SGDLS, CDR2 YYNGEE. The CDR3 runs to 13 residues. Using RNA transcripts as the source, TCR beta CDR3 regions were amplified. Primed by the HTBI set, a first-round RT-PCR was run on the TCR CDR3. TCRdb reprocessed the multiplex PCR reads with MiXCR, giving one entry per CDR3 protein. The sample lists over 700,000 distinct CDR3 sequences; roughly 37% were seen once. The sample belongs to a study of T cells in Graves' hyperthyroidism and ophthalmopathy. Study details: Prior to any treatment, at the point of initial diagnosis, peripheral blood was collected.

Study conclusions and caveats: Ophthalmopathy was identified by the model a median about 6.4 months ahead of onset.

The TCR originated in a man aged 18 to 35 with Graves' hyperthyroidism. The chain recombines TRBV9 with TRBJ1-3; D may be TRBD1 (5 bases). Sequencing used blood. CDR3 bases: TGTGCCAGCGTCAGGGACTCTGGAAACACCATATATTTT. It encodes CASVRDSGNTIYF.